Detailed here is one TCR beta chain. Its target is unknown. The sample is drawn from a study of cytomegalovirus exposure and HLA in healthy donors. The CDR3 is made up of 14 amino acids. With V trimmed by 0 bases and J by 5 bases, 4 bases remained unmatched. The germline V gene encodes CDR1 SGHRS and CDR2 YFSETQ. Vbeta (60) and Jbeta (13) primers were used in the PCR. Sequencing was performed with immunoSEQ multiplex PCR; in TCRdb, only in-frame clones are kept and a portion is missing. There are over 100,000 clones in the sample; 77% occur only once, and 3.5% to 5% lies in the top ten. Study-wide points: The authors assumed roughly uniform sequencing depth across donors for presence/absence analyses. CMV serostatus was the sole immune exposure information available.

The J gene is TRBJ2-5, the V gene TRBV5-1; 7 nucleotides line up with TRBD1. Sequenced material: PBMCs. The source is a male donor in good health and CMV-seropositive. The CDR3 loop reads CASSLEGGGETQYF. As DNA, the CDR3 is TGCGCCAGCAGCTTGGAAGGGGGCGGGGAGACCCAGTACTTC.